The entry that follows covers one T cell receptor beta chain sequence. The data are from a study of blood T cell repertoires in COVID-19. Across the study: Specimens from acute and convalescent COVID-19 originated in the United States, Italy and Spain.

Authors' analysis steps: Using reference gene primer amplification, nucleated cell counts were estimated. The method was immunoSEQ multiplex PCR; TCRdb's version includes in-frame clones alone and lacks a portion of them. V, J and clone size derive from that table, while D and trimming were established from the DNA sequence. The table includes 50,000 to 75,000 clones, around 84% detected once. The sample taken for sequencing was peripheral blood. The origin of this receptor is a man aged 55-75 years with acute or convalescent COVID-19.

Here the CDR3 DNA reads TGTGCCAGCAGCTCCCCGGCGGGGAATTACGAGCAGTACTTC. Its protein is CASSSPAGNYEQYF. The gene calls are TRBV7-6 and TRBJ2-7; a weak D match, TRBD2 (6 bases). The CDR3 totals 14 residues. Trimming removed 4 bases at V and 4 bases at J, with 14 bases between. Germline V CDR1 and CDR2: SGHVS, FNYEAQ.